This TCR beta chain was found in a study of beta chain features in type 1 diabetes (dated by TCRdb to about 2018). At the level of the whole study: Mean age, gender distribution, total cell number and subset yield did not differ between patients and healthy donors. Regulatory and stem cell-like memory subsets were obtained from only 8 patients and about eight healthy donors, while naive and central memory subsets were obtained from all 30 or so donors. A total of 85 million to 140 million sorted cells were examined across all samples, and the number of cells per subset was strongly correlated with RNA yield. In the study, TCRB repertoires of sorted circulating CD4+ T cell subsets from recently diagnosed type 1 diabetes patients were compared with those of matched healthy donors. Overall results and qualifications from the work: Sequencing cDNA rather than genomic DNA could over-represent highly expressing activated cells, although activation and CD3 levels did not differ between groups. Because the HLA sub-analyses included only small numbers of individuals, any influence of HLA type on TCRB rearrangement was left unresolved. Shorter templates might be favored by PCR, yet because patient and control samples were amplified and corrected together, any such skew would affect both groups equally. Naive, central memory and regulatory TCRB repertoires appeared to be more alike among patients than among healthy donors. At VDJ recombination sites, type 1 diabetes patients had fewer insertions and more deleted nucleotides, which implies abnormalities in thymic rearrangement. A moderate but significant shortening of TCRB CDR3 length was observed in type 1 diabetes patients in all four CD4+ subsets.

On this clone: Its antigen is not yet known. Base qualities were left out, and no much larger clone turns up one base away.

All of the isolated RNA was reverse transcribed with the High Capacity cDNA Reverse Transcription Kit, so expressed TCRB transcripts were sequenced. Naive, central memory and regulatory T cell samples underwent deep immunoSEQ sequencing, averaging around 4 million total reads per sample. After sorted cells were lysed in RLT buffer, RNA was extracted with DNase-treated RNeasy Micro or Mini kits, with the choice depending on cell number. Each cell subset was processed on its own to prevent cross-contamination, while patient and healthy donor samples were processed together. Using the immunoSEQ multiplex PCR, TCRB sequences were amplified from cDNA into 87-bp fragments spanning the CDR3 region. Sequencing of the amplicons was done on the Illumina HiSeq platform. From the authors' description of their analysis: PCR bias was computationally corrected using synthetic template baselines, reads within Hamming distance 2 were collapsed, and singletons that could not be merged were discarded. Reads were aligned to IMGT to assign V, D and J genes, CDR3 length, and insertions or deletions at six rearrangement sites. Within each subset, clonotype counts were normalized to the number of sorted cells before true diversity and Gini coefficients were calculated with the tcR R package. The overlap coefficient, calculated on TCRB nucleotide sequences, was used to measure repertoire sharing. Here the immuneACCESS table is served through TCRdb, limited to in-frame sequences with V and J called. Missing clones are a known gap in these copies; in checked studies unresolved V genes cover under half, and the rest lacks a known reason. That table furnishes V, J and clone size, whereas the DNA furnished D and trimming. The sample table lists 150,000 to 170,000 clones, less than 9.5% of them with a count of one. Of the sample, approximately 0.69% falls within the top ten clones.

A single peripheral blood draw of about 116 mL on average was collected from each donor into heparinised tubes. Using a panel that included CD45RO, CCR7, CD25, CD127, CD95 and CD27, naive, central memory, regulatory and stem cell-like memory CD4+ T cells were sorted on a BD FACSAria II. All sorted populations exceeded 98% purity. PBMCs were isolated immediately by Lymphoprep density gradient centrifugation and stained directly without culture. So that batch effects would be minimized, each experiment stained and sorted samples in pairs, pairing one healthy donor with one patient. This TCR derives from a young man in good health. The sample was central memory CD4+ T cells from blood.

CDR3 region: CASSYAGGRARETQYF. The nucleotide sequence is TGTGCCAGCAGTTACGCGGGCGGGAGGGCCCGAGAGACCCAGTACTTC. Recombination connected TRBV6-5 to TRBJ2-5, and 9 junction bases match TRBD2. V is trimmed back by 2 bases and J by 4 bases, and the junction contains 8 bases that no gene match accounts for. From the cysteine up to the phenylalanine, the CDR3 has a length of 16 residues. Only the CDR3 region is kept as DNA, spanning 48 bases read in frame from base 1. CDR1 MNHEY and CDR2 SVGAGI were looked up in the germline V gene.